These 20 T cell receptor beta chains share one sample of origin, sequenced in a study of T cells after yellow fever vaccination. TCRdb redid the calling of the 5' RACE reads with MiXCR, one entry per CDR3 protein. This table has 250,000 to 300,000 distinct CDR3 sequences, about 5% appearing once. The sample consisted of CD4+ T cells sorted from PBMCs, taken on the day of the yellow fever booster vaccination. The receptor source for this set is a man between 18 and 29 years old who received the YFV17D yellow fever vaccine.

This clonotype was observed at least ten times. This sequence joins TRBV27 and TRBJ2-1; 10 bases line up with TRBD1. Germline V gene lookup returns CDR1 MNHEY and CDR2 SMNVEV (reference sequence). This CDR3 spans 15 amino acids. Trimming removed 6 bases from V and 7 bases from J; junction bases left unmatched: 9. The CDR3 region has the DNA TGTGCCAGCAGGCTACCGGGACAGGGGAATAATGAGCAGTTCTTC. It yields the protein CASRLPGQGNNEQFF.

This clonotype appeared many times. V and J are TRBV6-2 or TRBV6-3 and TRBJ2-1; D gene uncertain. There are 15 residues in the CDR3. Germline V CDR1 and CDR2: MNHEY, SVGEGT. V gave up 3 bases and J gave up 2 bases, with 11 bases separating them. Written as DNA, the CDR3 is TGTGCCAGCAGTTATAGCCCACCGGCCTACAATGAGCAGTTCTTC. Its translation: CASSYSPPAYNEQFF.

Ten or more counts support this clonotype. This chain uses TRBV5-6 with TRBJ1-6; 9 nucleotides line up with TRBD1. The germline V gene encodes CDR1 SGHDT and CDR2 YYEEEE. There are 15 residues in the CDR3. V lost 6 bases to trimming and J lost 9 bases; unmatched junction nucleotides: 10. The DNA of the CDR3 is TGTGCCAGCACCCCGTTCGGGGACAGGGTTTCACCCCTCCACTTT. It translates to CASTPFGDRVSPLHF.

This clonotype was counted many times. This chain uses TRBV5-5 with TRBJ2-1; 7 bases line up with TRBD2. J lost 6 bases, V lost 0 bases, and 6 bases had no gene match. The CDR3 sequence is 15 residues long. The germline CDR1 and CDR2 sequences are SGHKS and YYEKEE (reference sequence). CDR3 in DNA: TGTGCCAGCAGCTTGGGGGGAGGGGCCGTCAATGAGCAGTTCTTC. Translation gives CASSLGGGAVNEQFF.

This clonotype has at least ten counts. V gene TRBV10-3 combines with J gene TRBJ1-5; no clear D gene. The CDR3 totals 12 residues. The V and J ends lost 7 bases and 2 bases respectively, with 6 bases between them. Looked up from germline, CDR1 is ENHRY and CDR2 is SYGVKD. CDR3 amino acids: CAINGGNQPQHF. The CDR3 region has the DNA TGTGCCATCAATGGGGGCAATCAGCCCCAGCATTTT.

CDR3 coding DNA: TGTGCCAGCAGTTACAGGAACTTGAGGGGCCAGTACTTC. Protein product: CASSYRNLRGQYF. The rearrangement links TRBV6-2 or TRBV6-3 to TRBJ2-5; D may correspond to TRBD1 or TRBD2 (5 bases each). Germline V gene sequence: CDR1 MNHEY, CDR2 SVGEGT. Deletions cut 2 bases from V and 10 bases from J, with 14 bases between. There are 13 residues in the CDR3.

This clonotype was found a few times. The chain carries TRBV27 and TRBJ1-2; D ambiguous. The CDR3 is made up of 13 amino acids. With 10 bases removed from V and 7 bases from J, the gap between germline ends came to 19 bases. Germline values: CDR1 MNHEY, CDR2 SMNVEV (reference sequence). The chain's CDR3 is CATQAGLGSGYTF. CDR3 bases: TGTGCCACTCAAGCGGGGTTGGGATCTGGCTACACCTTC.

V is TRBV12-5 and J is TRBJ1-1; D unclear. The V gene's germline CDR1 is LGHNT and CDR2 FRNRAP. The CDR3 runs to 12 residues. Trimming removed 1 base from V and 3 bases from J, with 3 bases in between. CDR3 DNA: TGTGCTAGTGGTTTGGCCGACACTGAAGCTTTCTTT. Its protein is CASGLADTEAFF.

The chain links TRBV5-1 to TRBJ2-6, with a possible D match to TRBD1 (6 bases). Germline CDR1 SGHRS, CDR2 YFSETQ. The CDR3 length is 16 residues. V dropped 0 bases and J dropped 0 bases, with 7 bases sitting between them. The CDR3 bases are TGCGCCAGCAGCTTGGACAGGGTCTCTGGGGCCAACGTCCTGACTTTC. Its translation is CASSLDRVSGANVLTF.

This clonotype appeared a few times. The J gene is TRBJ1-2, the V gene TRBV2; 10 bases map to TRBD1. The CDR3 totals 14 residues. V trimming: 6 bases; J trimming: 5 bases; junction bases outside the gene matches: 6. CDR1 and CDR2 from the germline V gene are SNHLY and FYNNEI. The CDR3 bases are TGTGCCAGCAGCCCCGGGACAGGGGAGTATGGCTACACCTTC. Translated, it gives CASSPGTGEYGYTF. Full variable domain (missing parts from reference TRBV2 and TRBJ1-2): EPEVTQTPSHQVTQMGQEVILRCVPISNHLYFYWYRQILGQKVEFLVSFYNNEISEKSEIFDDQFSVERPDGSNFTLKIRSTKLEDSAMYFCASSPGTGEYGYTFGSGTRLTVV.

This clonotype was detected only a few times. The gene calls are TRBV7-2 and TRBJ1-5; no firm D call. Germline V CDR1 and CDR2: SGHTA, FQGNSA. V lost 4 bases to trimming and J lost 3 bases, with 4 bases between them. CDR3 length: 12 residues. CDR3 nucleotide sequence: TGTGCCAGCAGCTCCTACAATCAGCCCCAGCATTTT. Its translation is CASSSYNQPQHF.

The chain is built from TRBV2 and TRBJ2-1; 8 bases align to TRBD2. Germline V lookup: CDR1 SNHLY, CDR2 FYNNEI. The J segment lost 4 bases and the V segment lost 4 bases, leaving 6 bases of the junction unmatched. The CDR3 runs to 15 residues. In DNA form, the CDR3 reads TGTGCCAGCAGTGTGGATCTAGCGGGTTACAATGAGCAGTTCTTC. This gives the protein CASSVDLAGYNEQFF.

This chain uses TRBV4-2 with TRBJ2-1, with D possibly being TRBD1 or TRBD2 (5 bases each). Per germline, CDR1 LGHNA and CDR2 YNFKEQ. This CDR3 has 14 residues. Trimming took off 4 bases at V and 9 bases at J, with 16 bases between the two ends. CDR3 residues: CASSPAKRGVEQFF. As DNA, the CDR3 is TGTGCCAGCAGCCCTGCTAAGAGGGGCGTTGAGCAGTTCTTC.

The rearrangement uses TRBV24-1 and TRBJ2-5; tentative D call: TRBD1 (5 bases). The length of the CDR3 is 14 residues. V was trimmed by 4 bases and J by 0 bases, leaving 8 bases between them. The germline CDR1 and CDR2 sequences are KGHDR and SFDVKD. CDR3: CATSDPDNQETQYF. The CDR3 nucleotides are TGTGCCACCAGTGACCCGGACAACCAAGAGACCCAGTACTTC.

This clonotype was seen a few times. This sequence joins TRBV7-2 and TRBJ2-1; D is unresolved. The CDR3 length is 14 residues. The germline V gene encodes CDR1 SGHTA and CDR2 FQGNSA. Trimming took 4 bases from V and 2 from J, leaving 9 bases between them. CDR3 sequence reads: CASSSSTPYNEQFF. The CDR3 bases are TGTGCCAGCAGCTCCTCTACACCCTACAATGAGCAGTTCTTC.

There are many counts of this clonotype. The V call is TRBV7-6, the J call TRBJ2-7; tentative D call: TRBD1 (6 bases). In germline, CDR1 is SGHVS, CDR2 FNYEAQ. V dropped 0 bases and J dropped 3 bases, with 18 bases sitting between them. The CDR3 has 17 amino acids. The chain's CDR3 is CASSLAHETQTGYEQYV. The CDR3 DNA reads TGTGCCAGCAGCTTAGCGCATGAGACACAGACAGGCTACGAGCAGTACGTC.

This clonotype came up many times. The V call is TRBV20-1, the J call TRBJ2-7; D is unresolved. V was pared by 3 bases and J by 1 base, with 7 bases between. The germline gives CDR1 DFQATT, CDR2 SNEGSKA (reference sequence). CDR3 length: 12 amino acids. DNA for the CDR3: TGCAGTGCTAGTTTTAGGTCCTACGAGCAGTACTTC. Protein product: CSASFRSYEQYF.

The table lists this clonotype with many counts. The chain couples TRBV12-3 or TRBV12-4 to TRBJ1-3; D is perhaps TRBD1 (5 bases). V lost 1 base to trimming and J lost 5 bases, with 12 bases between them. The CDR3 loop spans 15 amino acids. The CDR3 coding sequence is TGTGCCAGCAGTTTAGGAGCCGGGGGAAGAAACACCATATATTTT. Translated: CASSLGAGGRNTIYF.

This chain uses TRBV2 with TRBJ1-1; D is ambiguous. Germline V gene sequence: CDR1 SNHLY, CDR2 FYNNEI. V lost 6 bases, J lost 1 base, and 12 bases lay in between. The CDR3 has 14 amino acids. The CDR3 sequence: CASSWTSGNTEAFF. CDR3 DNA: TGTGCCAGCAGCTGGACGTCGGGGAACACTGAAGCTTTCTTT.

This clonotype was found a few times. The rearrangement joins TRBV20-1 to TRBJ2-3; possibly TRBD1 for D (6 bases). The CDR3 consists of 14 residues. Trimming took off 4 bases at V and 2 bases at J, with 13 bases between the two ends. Germline V lookup: CDR1 DFQATT, CDR2 SNEGSKA (reference sequence). As DNA, the CDR3 is TGCAGTGCTAAAGGACAGTCTCACACAGATACGCAGTATTTT. Its translation: CSAKGQSHTDTQYF.